The rows below give T cell receptor beta chains drawn from one sample of a study of cytomegalovirus exposure and HLA in healthy donors. Some clones are missing from TCRdb's copy, which holds only in-frame ones; the method was immunoSEQ multiplex PCR. The sample has about 110,000 clones, 15% to 19% seen once. The sequencing sample was made of PBMCs. These receptor sequences come from a woman under 30 in good health and CMV-seronegative. Each CDR3 is given without its conserved first and last residue.

TRBV6-1 | ASSPTGPYGYT
TRBV1 | TSSQDKEGARPGELF
TRBV6-1 | ASSGDKAYGYT
TRBV18 | ASSPQGSGANVLT
TRBV7-8 | ASSSGGQAFTIY
TRBV10-3 | AISGVSAAAGTGELF
TRBV4-3 | ASSQSNLGQGNTGELF
TRBV19 | ASSITMAGANVLT
TRBV19 | ASSRDRANYGYT
TRBV27 | ASSRPAGSLYNEQF
TRBV27 | ASSLRTGGLQPQH
TRBV27 | ASSLTPGQGYGYT
TRBV7-3 | ASSSASGRTDTQY
TRBV6-6 | ASRNGRGENTGELF
TRBV11-2 | ASSFRRVDGYT
TRBV9 | ASGQQETQY
TRBV10-3 | AIRDDREDQPQH
TRBV7-9 | ASSLAPQGGYT
TRBV7-2 | ASSQTAHGYT
TRBV4-1 | ASSRETGRSGPYGYT
TRBV12-2 | ASRPRKGLAGGPGTDTQY
TRBV5-8 | ASSPGDWYSNQPQH
TRBV29-1 | SVNTPGGHATGYT
TRBV7-9 | ASSPTRGEQY
TRBV5-6 | ASSYGQENSYNSPLH
TRBV19 | ASTTGTNTEAF
TRBV5-4 | ASSSDRGQGYNTIY
TRBV27 | ASRERRQLNTEAF
TRBV6-6 | ASSYGVAGVYEQY
TRBV29-1 | SVQDSNSNQPQH
TRBV4-1 | ASGRSDIQY
TRBV9 | ASSVGFGNLF
TRBV1 | TSSQARDEQF
TRBV6-6 | ASSYTSSNQPQH
TRBV4-2 | ASSQDGTSGRNYEQY
TRBV19 | ASSLAGGGQETQY